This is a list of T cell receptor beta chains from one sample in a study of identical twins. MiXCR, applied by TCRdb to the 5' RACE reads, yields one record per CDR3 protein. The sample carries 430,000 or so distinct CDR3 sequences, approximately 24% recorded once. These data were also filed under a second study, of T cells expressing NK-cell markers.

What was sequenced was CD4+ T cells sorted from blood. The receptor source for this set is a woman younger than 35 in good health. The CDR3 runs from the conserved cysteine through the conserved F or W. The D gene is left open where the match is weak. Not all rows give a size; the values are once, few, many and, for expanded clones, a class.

CDR3: CASNPGQGNEKLFF
DNA: TGTGCCAGCAACCCGGGACAGGGGAATGAAAAACTGTTTTTT
size: few
D: TRBD1
J: TRBJ1-4
V: TRBV12-3/TRBV12-4

CDR3: CASSLELREKLFF
DNA: TGTGCCAGCAGCTTAGAATTACGGGAGAAACTGTTTTTT
size: few
D: NA
J: TRBJ1-4
V: TRBV7-8

CDR3: CASSHRTAWKDTQYF
DNA: TGTGCCAGCAGCCACCGGACAGCTTGGAAAGATACGCAGTATTTT
size: NA
D: NA
J: TRBJ2-3
V: TRBV11-3

CDR3: CASSPGNYEQYF
DNA: TGTGCCAGCAGTCCGGGTAACTACGAGCAGTACTTC
size: few
D: NA
J: TRBJ2-7
V: TRBV9

CDR3: CASRTVGQNYGYTF
DNA: TGTGCCAGCAGGACCGTAGGACAGAACTATGGCTACACCTTC
size: few
D: NA
J: TRBJ1-2
V: TRBV9

CDR3: CSASNQETQYF
DNA: TGCAGTGCTAGCAACCAAGAGACCCAGTACTTC
size: few
D: NA
J: TRBJ2-5
V: TRBV20-1

CDR3: CASSELDYGLEAFF
DNA: TGTGCCAGCAGTGAATTAGATTACGGCCTTGAAGCTTTCTTT
size: few
D: NA
J: TRBJ1-1
V: TRBV6-1

CDR3: CSARMTGAEAFF
DNA: TGCAGTGCTAGAATGACAGGGGCTGAAGCTTTCTTT
size: NA
D: TRBD1
J: TRBJ1-1
V: TRBV20-1

CDR3: CSVDAAGGPDTQYF
DNA: TGCAGCGTTGATGCGGCGGGAGGTCCGGATACGCAGTATTTT
size: few
D: TRBD2
J: TRBJ2-3
V: TRBV29-1

CDR3: CASSLGLPVWEQFF
DNA: TGTGCCAGCAGCCTAGGGTTGCCTGTTTGGGAGCAGTTCTTC
size: few
D: NA
J: TRBJ2-1
V: TRBV3-1

CDR3: CAISESNPGANVLTF
DNA: TGTGCCATCAGTGAGTCGAATCCTGGGGCCAACGTCCTGACTTTC
size: few
D: NA
J: TRBJ2-6
V: TRBV10-3

CDR3: CASSRTGGWTEAFF
DNA: TGTGCCAGCAGTCGGACAGGGGGCTGGACTGAAGCTTTCTTT
size: few
D: TRBD1
J: TRBJ1-1
V: TRBV6-2/TRBV6-3

CDR3: CAISELAGETQYF
DNA: TGTGCCATCAGTGAACTAGCGGGGGAGACCCAGTACTTC
size: NA
D: TRBD2
J: TRBJ2-5
V: TRBV10-3

CDR3: CAISGSGQDVSHLHF
DNA: TGTGCCATCAGCGGATCGGGACAGGATGTTTCACACCTCCACTTT
size: NA
D: TRBD1
J: TRBJ1-6
V: TRBV10-3

CDR3: CATEYRQGANTEAFF
DNA: TGTGCCACCGAGTACCGACAGGGGGCGAACACTGAAGCTTTCTTT
size: few
D: TRBD1
J: TRBJ1-1
V: TRBV28

CDR3: CASSVAPGLDTEAFF
DNA: TGTGCCAGCAGCGTAGCTCCGGGGCTGGACACTGAAGCTTTCTTT
size: few
D: NA
J: TRBJ1-1
V: TRBV9

CDR3: CASRPTASYGYTF
DNA: TGTGCCAGCAGGCCTACAGCTAGCTATGGCTACACCTTC
size: few
D: NA
J: TRBJ1-2
V: TRBV12-3/TRBV12-4

CDR3: CSARGGGGPFNTGELFF
DNA: TGCAGTGCTAGAGGAGGGGGGGGGCCCTTTAACACCGGGGAGCTGTTTTTT
size: NA
D: NA
J: TRBJ2-2
V: TRBV20-1

CDR3: CASSLRRADEQYF
DNA: TGTGCCAGCAGCTTGCGCAGGGCTGACGAGCAGTACTTC
size: NA
D: NA
J: TRBJ2-7
V: TRBV5-8

CDR3: CSVDEMGAETQYF
DNA: TGCAGCGTCGATGAGATGGGCGCGGAGACCCAGTACTTC
size: few
D: NA
J: TRBJ2-5
V: TRBV29-1

CDR3: CASSPRVLVDEQFF
DNA: TGTGCCAGCAGTCCCCGTGTTCTGGTTGATGAGCAGTTCTTC
size: NA
D: NA
J: TRBJ2-1
V: TRBV12-3/TRBV12-4

CDR3: CASSLSFRSTDTQYF
DNA: TGTGCCAGCAGCTTAAGTTTCCGATCCACAGATACGCAGTATTTT
size: few
D: NA
J: TRBJ2-3
V: TRBV7-2

CDR3: CASSAGSNTEAFF
DNA: TGCGCCAGCAGCGCCGGTTCGAACACTGAAGCTTTCTTT
size: NA
D: NA
J: TRBJ1-1
V: TRBV5-1

CDR3: CASSVIPRGNTEAFF
DNA: TGTGCCAGCAGCGTAATACCCAGGGGGAACACTGAAGCTTTCTTT
size: NA
D: NA
J: TRBJ1-1
V: TRBV12-3/TRBV12-4

CDR3: CASSLVASNTEAFF
DNA: TGTGCCAGCAGCTTAGTGGCCAGCAACACTGAAGCTTTCTTT
size: NA
D: NA
J: TRBJ1-1
V: TRBV7-9

CDR3: CAIRKGDGQNTEAFF
DNA: TGTGCCATCAGGAAGGGGGACGGCCAGAACACTGAAGCTTTCTTT
size: few
D: NA
J: TRBJ1-1
V: TRBV10-3

CDR3: CASSSGGMGTQYF
DNA: TGTGCCAGCAGTTCAGGGGGTATGGGGACCCAGTACTTC
size: NA
D: TRBD1
J: TRBJ2-5
V: TRBV28

CDR3: CASSYPEGGAQFF
DNA: TGTGCCAGCAGTTACCCCGAAGGGGGGGCACAGTTCTTC
size: NA
D: NA
J: TRBJ2-1
V: TRBV6-5

CDR3: CASSLGFGGTAQFF
DNA: TGTGCCAGCAGTTTGGGTTTTGGGGGGACCGCGCAGTTCTTC
size: NA
D: NA
J: TRBJ2-1
V: TRBV12-3/TRBV12-4

CDR3: CASSLRGQSRDEQFF
DNA: TGTGCCAGCAGTTTGAGGGGACAGTCGCGGGATGAGCAGTTCTTC
size: few
D: TRBD1
J: TRBJ2-1
V: TRBV12-3/TRBV12-4

CDR3: CAISPTDPYRHEQFF
DNA: TGTGCCATCAGTCCTACGGACCCGTACCGACACGAGCAGTTCTTC
size: NA
D: NA
J: TRBJ2-1
V: TRBV10-3

CDR3: CASSQGTDRGPLF
DNA: TGTGCCAGCAGCCAGGGCACGGACAGGGGGCCGCTCTTT
size: NA
D: TRBD1
J: TRBJ1-1
V: TRBV7-2

CDR3: CSSTRTSGGSTDTQYF
DNA: TGCAGTTCCACCCGGACTAGCGGGGGCAGCACAGATACGCAGTATTTT
size: few
D: TRBD2
J: TRBJ2-3
V: TRBV20-1

CDR3: CASSRDRLSEQYF
DNA: TGTGCCAGCAGCCGGGACAGGCTCAGCGAGCAGTACTTC
size: NA
D: TRBD1
J: TRBJ2-7
V: TRBV3-1

CDR3: CASSLVLKPSPLHF
DNA: TGTGCCAGCAGCTTAGTCTTAAAGCCGTCACCCCTCCACTTT
size: NA
D: NA
J: TRBJ1-6
V: TRBV7-2

CDR3: CSASLPGGRAYNEQFF
DNA: TGCAGTGCTAGTCTTCCGGGTGGGAGGGCCTACAATGAGCAGTTCTTC
size: few
D: TRBD2
J: TRBJ2-1
V: TRBV20-1

CDR3: CASGFHGAQGMSGKAFF
DNA: TGTGCCAGCGGCTTCCACGGAGCACAAGGGATGAGTGGGAAAGCTTTCTTT
size: NA
D: NA
J: TRBJ1-1
V: TRBV6-2/TRBV6-3

CDR3: CASSRTGYYEQFF
DNA: TGTGCCAGCTCCCGGACAGGGTATTATGAGCAGTTCTTC
size: NA
D: TRBD1
J: TRBJ2-1
V: TRBV12-3/TRBV12-4

CDR3: CASSYHAGTDTQYF
DNA: TGTGCCAGCAGTTACCACGCCGGCACAGATACGCAGTATTTT
size: NA
D: NA
J: TRBJ2-3
V: TRBV12-3/TRBV12-4

CDR3: CASSAGNWGYTF
DNA: TGTGCCAGCAGCGCCGGGAACTGGGGCTACACCTTC
size: NA
D: NA
J: TRBJ1-2
V: TRBV3-1

CDR3: CASSSGLIPQQYF
DNA: TGTGCCAGCAGCTCGGGACTCATCCCCCAGCAGTACTTC
size: few
D: NA
J: TRBJ2-7
V: TRBV7-6

CDR3: CASSQGFVGTYEQYF
DNA: TGCGCCAGCAGCCAAGGCTTCGTCGGTACCTACGAGCAGTACTTC
size: few
D: NA
J: TRBJ2-7
V: TRBV4-3

CDR3: CSGRPGPSYEQYF
DNA: TGCAGTGGGCGCCCGGGGCCCTCCTACGAGCAGTACTTC
size: few
D: NA
J: TRBJ2-7
V: TRBV20-1

CDR3: CANREGKAFDEQYF
DNA: TGTGCCAACAGGGAAGGCAAGGCCTTCGACGAGCAGTACTTC
size: once
D: NA
J: TRBJ2-7
V: TRBV10-3

CDR3: CASSLGADSDTQYF
DNA: TGCGCCAGCAGCTTGGGCGCGGATTCAGATACGCAGTATTTT
size: NA
D: NA
J: TRBJ2-3
V: TRBV5-1

CDR3: CSASRSRRGNEQFF
DNA: TGCAGTGCTTCCCGGTCTCGCCGTGGCAATGAGCAGTTCTTC
size: few
D: NA
J: TRBJ2-1
V: TRBV20-1

CDR3: CASSIQGANTGNTIYF
DNA: TGTGCCAGCAGCATCCAGGGGGCAAACACTGGAAACACCATATATTTT
size: few
D: TRBD1
J: TRBJ1-3
V: TRBV14